Listed below are T cell receptor beta chains from one sample, sequenced in a study of cytotoxic CD8 clonotypes in ibrutinib-treated CLL. Repertoires were generated with immunoSEQ multiplex PCR, while TCRdb's copy carries only in-frame clones and drops some. Of under 35,000 clones listed, almost 70% were seen once; the top ten hold less than 65%. Sequenced here: PBMCs, sampled after 24 months of ibrutinib treatment. The receptors were gathered from a human donor with chronic lymphocytic leukemia. The CDR3 runs from the conserved cysteine through the conserved F or W. Each record gives: V gene, D gene, J gene, clone size, CDR3 length, CDR3 DNA, CDR3 protein. The D gene is left open where the match is weak. Size tells how often a clone was seen (once, few, many) or the class of an expanded clone, and some rows leave it out.

>TRBV5-1|TRBD1|TRBJ1-5|few|15
TGCGCCAGCAGCTTGGGACAGGGGGCAGGCCAGCCCCAGCATTTT
CASSLGQGAGQPQHF
>TRBV7-8|NA|TRBJ2-1|NA|15
TGTGCCAGCAGCTTAGTAGAGACGCCATACAATGAGCAGTTCTTC
CASSLVETPYNEQFF
>TRBV4-3|TRBD1|TRBJ1-2|NA|15
TGCGCCAGCAGCCAAGGTCCTGACAGGGCCTATGGCTACACCTTC
CASSQGPDRAYGYTF
>TRBV6-5|NA|TRBJ1-6|NA|13
TGTGCCAGCAGTTCCAGGGATAATTCACCCCTCCACTTT
CASSSRDNSPLHF
>TRBV30|NA|TRBJ1-1|NA|13
TGTGCCTGGAGGGCCGGGAGGTGGACTGAAGCTTTCTTT
CAWRAGRWTEAFF
>TRBV30|TRBD1|TRBJ1-1|NA|19
TGTGCCTGGAGTACGTATAAAGACCTGGACAGGGGGCTCTTCGGGGAAGCTTTCTTT
CAWSTYKDLDRGLFGEAFF
>TRBV29-1|NA|TRBJ2-7|once|12
TGCAGCGGGGGCGAGGCCAGGTACGAGCAGTACTTC
CSGGEARYEQYF
>TRBV2|TRBD1|TRBJ1-2|NA|13
TGTGCCAGCAGGCCCGGGACAGCGTATGGCTACACCTTC
CASRPGTAYGYTF
>TRBV5-1|NA|TRBJ1-1|NA|14
TGCGCCAGCAGCTTGAGCACGGAAGGTGGTGAAGCTTTCTTT
CASSLSTEGGEAFF
>TRBV19|NA|TRBJ2-7|NA|12
TGTGCCAGTAGTGACAGGCTGGGGGAGCAGTACTTC
CASSDRLGEQYF
>TRBV9|NA|TRBJ1-1|NA|13
TGTGCCAGCAGCGTAAAGGACGGCACTGAAGCTTTCTTT
CASSVKDGTEAFF
>TRBV19|TRBD2|TRBJ2-3|NA|14
TGTGCCAGTAGGCGGGGGGGCCGCGCAGATACGCAGTATTTT
CASRRGGRADTQYF
>TRBV30|NA|TRBJ1-5|NA|15
TGTGCCTGGAGTGACGGGACGTTCCACAATCAGCCCCAGCATTTT
CAWSDGTFHNQPQHF
>TRBV27|NA|TRBJ2-5|NA|16
TGTGCCAGCTCGGGTGGGGGGTCAGTGGGAGGTTGGACCCAGTACTTC
CASSGGGSVGGWTQYF
>TRBV19|NA|TRBJ2-1|NA|18
TGTGCCAGTAGTATCGTTGACACAATATTTAACTCCTACAATGAGCAGTTCTTC
CASSIVDTIFNSYNEQFF
>TRBV9|NA|TRBJ1-3|NA|14
TGTGCCAGCAGCGTAGGTCCCTCTGGAAACACCATATATTTT
CASSVGPSGNTIYF
>TRBV4-1|TRBD1|TRBJ2-7|NA|16
TGCGCCAGCAGCCGGACTCCGGGACAGAACTCCTACGAGCAGTACTTC
CASSRTPGQNSYEQYF
>TRBV18|NA|TRBJ2-7|NA|13
TGTGCCAGCTCGTATAGGGCGATCTACGAGCAGTACTTC
CASSYRAIYEQYF
>TRBV7-7|NA|TRBJ2-3|NA|17
TGTGCTAGCAGCTTGAGTCCCGGAGGCGGGGGCACAGATACGCAGTATTTT
CASSLSPGGGGTDTQYF
>TRBV5-1|NA|TRBJ2-5|NA|15
TGCGCCAGCAGCTTGGTCGGGGGCCCTGGAGAGACCCAGTACTTC
CASSLVGGPGETQYF
>TRBV19|NA|TRBJ2-7|NA|14
TGTGCCAGTAGTATGACGGTGGCCTCCTACGAGCAGTACTTC
CASSMTVASYEQYF